The next 27 T cell receptor beta chains were all read from a single sample in a study of shared clonotypes between healthy human individuals. This table comes from immunoSEQ multiplex PCR, and its TCRdb copy is limited to in-frame clones, with some not included. The profile shows 800,000 to 950,000 clones, just over 95% of them singletons. Naive-designated CD8 cells lacked CD45RO, were positively enriched for CCR7, and omitted terminally differentiated effector memory CD45RA+ cells. Sequencing was performed on naive CD8+ T cells sorted from blood. The receptor set was obtained from a man in his thirties or forties in good health.

CDR3 sequence: CSARDRGSEAFF. CDR3 in DNA: TGCAGCGCCCGGGACAGGGGCTCTGAAGCTTTCTTT. This rearrangement joins TRBV29-1 to TRBJ1-1; TRBD1 matches 10 bases. This CDR3 spans 12 amino acids. Trimming removed 7 bases from V and 6 bases from J; junction bases left unmatched: 5. Germline V gives CDR1 SQVTM, CDR2 ANQGSEA.

The chain is built from TRBV11-2 and TRBJ2-5; D not resolved. This CDR3 is 12 amino acids long. Looked up from germline, CDR1 is SGHAT and CDR2 is FQNNGV. The V end was cut by 1 base, the J end by 5 bases, with 5 bases between. The CDR3: CASSLGWETQYF. CDR3 DNA: TGTGCCAGCAGCTTAGGCTGGGAGACCCAGTACTTC.

The V and J genes are TRBV27 and TRBJ1-4; D is ambiguous. CDR1 is MNHEY, CDR2 SMNVEV, per germline (reference sequence). There are 15 residues in the CDR3. The V end was cut by 5 bases, the J end by 5 bases, with 15 bases between. CDR3 loop: CASSLRYSGNEKLFF. CDR3 coding DNA: TGTGCCAGCAGTCTGCGGTATTCAGGAAATGAAAAACTGTTTTTT.

The chain has TRBV6-5 and TRBJ1-2; no reliable D call. The CDR3 loop spans 10 amino acids. V shed 6 bases and J shed 5 bases, with 4 bases lying between them. CDR1 and CDR2 (germline): MNHEY, SVGAGI. The CDR3 coding sequence is TGTGCCAGCAGGGGATATGGCTACACCTTC. Amino acid sequence: CASRGYGYTF.

The sample holds one count of this clone. CDR3 region: CASSLRPHNEQFF. DNA of the CDR3: TGTGCCAGCAGTTTAAGGCCCCACAATGAGCAGTTCTTC. The J gene is TRBJ2-1, the V gene TRBV27; D gene uncertain. Trimming took off 2 bases at V and 5 bases at J, with 7 bases between the two ends. Germline V CDR1 and CDR2: MNHEY, SMNVEV (reference sequence). The CDR3 spans 13 residues.

The V and J genes are TRBV5-5 and TRBJ1-1; a possible D gene is TRBD1 (5 bases). Germline V gene lookup returns CDR1 SGHKS and CDR2 YYEKEE (reference sequence). V dropped 0 bases and J dropped 7 bases, with 10 bases sitting between them. CDR3 length equals 13 residues. This CDR3 reads CASSLAMGVEAFF. In DNA form, the CDR3 reads TGTGCCAGCAGCTTGGCCATGGGGGTTGAAGCTTTCTTT.

V usage is TRBV28 and J usage is TRBJ1-4, with TRBD1 as a possible D gene (6 bases). The CDR3 is 14 residues long. Trimming cost V 2 bases and J 8 bases, with 12 bases left between them. Germline lookup yields CDR1 MDHEN and CDR2 SYDVKM. CDR3 protein: CASSLKARGEKLFF. For the CDR3, the DNA is TGTGCCAGCAGTTTAAAGGCAAGGGGGGAAAAACTGTTTTTT. The full variable domain, in which reference TRBV28 and TRBJ1-4 provide the parts outside the CDR3, is DVKVTQSSRYLVKRTGEKVFLECVQDMDHENMFWYRQDPGLGLRLIYFSYDVKMKEKGDIPEGYSVSREKKERFSLILESASTNQTSMYLCASSLKARGEKLFFGSGTQLSVL.

The chain is built from TRBV15 and TRBJ2-1; D is undetermined. Per germline, CDR1 LNHNV and CDR2 YYDKDF (reference sequence). Trimming took off 0 bases at V and 10 bases at J, with 16 bases between the two ends. There are 15 residues in the CDR3. The CDR3 DNA reads TGTGCCACCAGCAGAGATTTTGGTATCTCCCGGGAGCAGTTCTTC. Translated: CATSRDFGISREQFF.

This chain's CDR3 is CASGDRGEAFF. The CDR3 DNA reads TGCGCCAGTGGGGACAGGGGAGAAGCTTTCTTT. The V gene is TRBV5-1, the J gene TRBJ1-1; 10 bases align to TRBD1. CDR3 size: 11 residues. The V gene end was trimmed by 8 bases and the J gene end by 8 bases; junction bases not matched to a gene: 3. In germline, CDR1 is SGHRS, CDR2 YFSETQ.

V usage is TRBV5-4 and J usage is TRBJ2-7; D may be TRBD1 (5 bases). The germline CDR1 and CDR2 sequences are SGHNT and YYREEE (reference sequence). The CDR3 covers 15 residues. V lost 0 bases and J 2 bases, leaving 12 bases between the germline ends. The CDR3 nucleotides read TGTGCCAGCAGCTTGGTAAACGCAGGGACCTACGAGCAGTACTTC. As protein: CASSLVNAGTYEQYF.

This clone was observed a single time. This chain joins TRBV29-1 and TRBJ2-7; possibly TRBD1 or TRBD2 for D (5 bases each). Trimming took 6 bases from V and 3 from J, leaving 12 bases between them. CDR3 length: 12 residues. Germline V lookup: CDR1 SQVTM, CDR2 ANQGSEA. CDR3 sequence (DNA): TGCAGCGTAGCCGGGACCCGCTACGAGCAGTACTTC. It translates to CSVAGTRYEQYF.

The J gene is TRBJ2-7, the V gene TRBV11-2, with D unclear. Germline V CDR1 and CDR2: SGHAT, FQNNGV. Trimming shortened V by 4 bases and J by 6 bases, and 16 bases separated the two germline ends. This CDR3 spans 14 amino acids. The CDR3 coding sequence is TGTGCCAGCAGCTCTCGGTTCTTTGACTTCGAGCAGTACTTC. Amino acid sequence: CASSSRFFDFEQYF. Full variable domain (outside the CDR3, taken from reference TRBV11-2 and TRBJ2-7): EAGVAQSPRYKIIEKRQSVAFWCNPISGHATLYWYQQILGQGPKLLIQFQNNGVVDDSQLPKDRFSAERLKGVDSTLKIQPAKLEDSAVYLCASSSRFFDFEQYFGPGTRLTVT.

This chain connects TRBV11-2 to TRBJ2-7; 11 bases are a match to TRBD2. The CDR3 runs 15 residues. Germline V gene lookup returns CDR1 SGHAT and CDR2 FQNNGV. The V gene end was trimmed by 3 bases and the J gene end by 2 bases; junction bases not matched to a gene: 3. CDR3 protein: CASSFELAGAYEQYF. CDR3 nucleotide sequence: TGTGCCAGCAGCTTTGAACTAGCGGGAGCCTACGAGCAGTACTTC.

The rearrangement uses TRBV5-4 and TRBJ2-3, with D maybe TRBD1 (5 bases). V lost 4 bases and J 0 bases, leaving 21 bases between the germline ends. CDR1 is SGHNT, CDR2 YYREEE, per germline (reference sequence). The CDR3 spans 18 residues. The CDR3 spells CASSLGPPEPISTDTQYF. CDR3 DNA sequence: TGTGCCAGCAGCCTGGGGCCCCCGGAGCCTATTAGCACAGATACGCAGTATTTT.

The chain is built from TRBV7-8 and TRBJ2-3, with 8 bases identical to TRBD2. After removal of 5 bases from V and 3 bases from J, the junction contained 13 bases not matched to a gene. The CDR3 has 17 amino acids. Germline V gene sequence: CDR1 SGHVS, CDR2 FQNEAQ. CDR3 sequence reads: CASSITPLAGRTDTQYF. CDR3 nucleotides: TGTGCCAGCAGCATTACCCCCCTAGCGGGCAGAACAGATACGCAGTATTTT.

This chain uses TRBV5-8 with TRBJ2-7, with 7 bases that match TRBD1. Germline-derived CDR1 and CDR2 are SGHTS and YDEGEE. The V gene end was trimmed by 5 bases and the J gene end by 0 bases; junction bases not matched to a gene: 11. The CDR3 loop spans 16 amino acids. The DNA for the CDR3 is TGTGCCAGCAGACCAAGAGACAGGGCTATCTCCTACGAGCAGTACTTC. Residues: CASRPRDRAISYEQYF. The whole variable domain, remainder taken from reference TRBV5-8 and TRBJ2-7, is EAGVTQSPTHLIKTRGQQATLRCSPISGHTSVYWYQQALGLGLQFLLWYDEGEERNRGNFPPRFSGRQFPNYSSELNVNALELEDSALYLCASRPRDRAISYEQYFGPGTRLTVT.

The chain recombines TRBV5-5 with TRBJ2-7; 7 bases fit TRBD1. The ends lost 3 bases at V and 4 bases at J; junction bases unmatched: 7. Germline-derived CDR1 and CDR2 are SGHKS and YYEKEE (reference sequence). This CDR3 region has 14 residues. CDR3 nucleotide sequence: TGTGCCAGCAGCTACCGGGACAGCCCGTACGAGCAGTACTTC. It yields the protein CASSYRDSPYEQYF.

This rearrangement joins TRBV11-3 to TRBJ2-1; D is unresolved. V shed 0 bases and J shed 7 bases, with 4 bases lying between them. This CDR3 contains 12 residues. Germline V gene sequence: CDR1 SGHNT, CDR2 YENEEA. The CDR3 protein is CASSLDGNEQFF. CDR3 sequence (DNA): TGTGCCAGCAGCTTAGATGGGAATGAGCAGTTCTTC.

The chain couples TRBV28 to TRBJ2-7; a weak D match, TRBD1 (5 bases). Germline V gene lookup returns CDR1 MDHEN and CDR2 SYDVKM. The CDR3 has 13 amino acids. Between the trimmed V and J ends, which lost 3 bases and 5 bases, there was a span of 11 bases. CDR3 residues: CASSFRVTDEQYF. The CDR3 DNA is TGTGCCAGCAGTTTTCGTGTGACAGACGAGCAGTACTTC.

The CDR3 region is CASSPGLPYSNQPQHF. The CDR3 nucleotides are TGTGCCAGCAGCCCGGGCCTTCCCTATAGCAATCAGCCCCAGCATTTT. V and J are TRBV5-5 and TRBJ1-5; no definite D call. V was shortened by 4 bases and J by 0 bases, with 14 bases between the two germline ends. The CDR3 is 16 residues long. The V gene's germline CDR1 is SGHKS and CDR2 YYEKEE (reference sequence).

The rearrangement joins TRBV7-6 to TRBJ2-3; D is unresolved. Deletions cut 5 bases from V and 3 bases from J, with 24 bases between. The CDR3 runs 18 residues. Germline CDR1 is SGHVS and CDR2 is FNYEAQ. The CDR3 region is CASSHDPGTGAGTDTQYF. CDR3 DNA sequence: TGTGCCAGCAGCCATGATCCCGGCACCGGAGCCGGTACAGATACGCAGTATTTT. Looking up the rest from reference TRBV7-6 and TRBJ2-3 gives the full variable domain: GAGVSQSPRYKVTKRGQDVALRCDPISGHVSLYWYRQALGQGPEFLTYFNYEAQQDKSGLPNDRFSAERPEGSISTLTIQRTEQRDSAMYRCASSHDPGTGAGTDTQYFGPGTRLTVL.

The chain links TRBV6-1 to TRBJ2-7, with TRBD2 matching over 8 bases. This CDR3 spans 15 amino acids. Trimming cost V 1 base and J 3 bases; bases outside gene matches: 5. CDR1 is MNHNS and CDR2 is SASEGT in the germline V gene. The CDR3 bases are TGTGCCAGCAGTGAAGAAGCGGGAGATGGCTACGAGCAGTACTTC. This gives the protein CASSEEAGDGYEQYF.

V and J are TRBV5-5 and TRBJ2-1; D ambiguous. This CDR3 is built from 15 residues. Germline assignment: CDR1 SGHKS and CDR2 YYEKEE (reference sequence). The V end lost 3 bases, the J end lost 7 bases, and 17 bases lay between the germline ends. CDR3 in amino acids: CASSSPSTRGNEQFF. DNA of the CDR3: TGTGCCAGCAGCTCACCCTCGACGCGCGGAAATGAGCAGTTCTTC.

A remark on this clone: One end of the junction fails to match germline, which may point to a read error. The same CDR3 is also encoded by other DNA sequences in this sample. The rearrangement links TRBV7-9 to TRBJ1-2; D unclear. The CDR3 runs 14 residues. From germline, CDR1 is SEHNR and CDR2 FQNEAQ (reference sequence). The CDR3 nucleotides are TGCGCCAGCAGCTTACTGAGAACCAACTATGGCTACACCTTC. Translating gives CASSLLRTNYGYTF.

The chain is built from TRBV6-1 and TRBJ2-1; D is undetermined. CDR3 length: 12 amino acids. CDR1 is MNHNS and CDR2 is SASEGT in the germline V gene. Trimming took off 3 bases at V and 9 bases at J, with 9 bases between the two ends. The CDR3 here is CASSDSDREQFF. In DNA form, the CDR3 reads TGTGCCAGCAGTGATTCGGACCGTGAGCAGTTCTTC.

V is TRBV5-1 and J is TRBJ2-7; D is perhaps TRBD1 (6 bases). The CDR3 totals 13 residues. Germline values: CDR1 SGHRS, CDR2 YFSETQ. V lost 6 bases, J lost 1 base, and 11 bases lay in between. The CDR3, as DNA: TGCGCCAGCACGGGGACAACTTCCTACGAGCAGTACTTC. Its protein product is CASTGTTSYEQYF.

Concerning this clone: The identical CDR3 is also encoded by other nucleotide sequences in the sample. The rearrangement links TRBV29-1 to TRBJ2-7; 9 nucleotides line up with TRBD2. CDR3 length equals 13 residues. Germline values: CDR1 SQVTM, CDR2 ANQGSEA. V was clipped by 4 bases and J by 0 bases; unmatched bases: 1. The CDR3 sequence is CSVGTSDSYEQYF. In nucleotides, the CDR3 is TGCAGCGTTGGGACTAGCGACTCCTACGAGCAGTACTTC.